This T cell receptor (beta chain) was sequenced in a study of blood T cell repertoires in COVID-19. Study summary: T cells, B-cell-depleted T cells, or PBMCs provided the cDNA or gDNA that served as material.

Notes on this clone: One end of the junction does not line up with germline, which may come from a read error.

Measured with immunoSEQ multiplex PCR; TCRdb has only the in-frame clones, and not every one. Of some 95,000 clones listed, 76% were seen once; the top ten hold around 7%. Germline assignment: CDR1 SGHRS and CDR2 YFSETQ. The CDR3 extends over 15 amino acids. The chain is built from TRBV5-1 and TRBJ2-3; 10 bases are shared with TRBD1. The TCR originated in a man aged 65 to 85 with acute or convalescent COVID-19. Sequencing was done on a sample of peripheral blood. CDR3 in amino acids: CASSSMTGGTDTQYF. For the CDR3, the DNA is TGCGCCAGCAGCTCGATGACAGGGGGCACCGATACGCAGTATTTT.